This note documents a single T cell receptor beta chain sequence. This sample was taken from a study of T cells in Graves' hyperthyroidism and ophthalmopathy. RNA transcripts provided the source from which TCR beta CDR3 regions were amplified. Carried out on the TCR CDR3, a first-round RT-PCR used the HTBI primer set. TCRdb reprocessed the multiplex PCR reads via MiXCR and lists one record per CDR3 protein. The sample shows approximately 600,000 distinct CDR3 sequences, under 15% of them seen only once. Germline V CDR1 and CDR2: SGHRS, YFSETQ. The V end was cut by 4 bases, the J end by 7 bases, with 15 bases between. This CDR3 is built from 15 residues.

V usage is TRBV5-1 and J usage is TRBJ1-6; D is perhaps TRBD1 (5 bases). The receptor was isolated from a woman between 40 and 55 years old with Graves' ophthalmopathy. The sequencing sample was made of blood. DNA of the CDR3: TGCGCCAGCAGCCCAGACAGCGCCTCGAATTCACCCCTCCACTTT. Amino acid sequence: CASSPDSASNSPLHF. Together with reference TRBV5-1 and TRBJ1-6, the CDR3 gives the full variable domain: KAGVTQTPRYLIKTRGQQVTLSCSPISGHRSVSWYQQTPGQGLQFLFEYFSETQRNKGNFPGRFSGRQFSNSRSEMNVSTLELGDSALYLCASSPDSASNSPLHFGNGTRLTVT.